These 28 T cell receptor beta chains were all obtained from the same sample, sequenced in a study of monozygotic twins with inflammatory bowel disease. TCRdb reprocessed the 5' RACE reads and keeps a single row for each CDR3 protein, giving no DNA. This table holds about 420,000 distinct CDR3 sequences. The sample taken for sequencing was blood. These receptors came from a human donor with ulcerative colitis or Crohn's disease, or a healthy co-twin of an affected twin (not recorded which).

V usage is TRBV7-2 and J usage is TRBJ1-1; TCRdb gives TRBD1 as the D gene, but with no DNA this cannot be confirmed. CDR1 is SGHTA and CDR2 is FQGNSA in the germline V gene. The CDR3 runs to 15 residues. CDR3 sequence reads: CASSLAPGVGTEAFF.

The V and J genes are TRBV5-1 and TRBJ1-2. Germline CDR1 SGHRS, CDR2 YFSETQ. This CDR3 contains 14 residues. The CDR3 protein is CASSSTDGPYGYTF.

This chain links TRBV6-2 or TRBV6-3 with TRBJ1-3. The CDR3 contains 12 residues. Per the germline V gene, CDR1 is MNHEY and CDR2 is SVGEGT. This chain's CDR3 is CASSYVGNTIYF.

The V call is TRBV3-1, the J call TRBJ2-1; no DNA is available, so the TRBD1 call from TCRdb remains unchecked. In germline, CDR1 is LGHDT, CDR2 YNNKEL (reference sequence). CDR3 length: 18 amino acids. This chain's CDR3 is CASSQVGFGAGAYNEQFF.

The chain uses TRBV7-3 and TRBJ2-3; checking the TCRdb D call of TRBD2 is not possible without DNA. The CDR3 spans 16 residues. CDR1 is SGHTA and CDR2 is FQGTGA in the germline V gene. Here the CDR3 reads CASSPQTSGRADTQYF.

The chain couples TRBV5-1 to TRBJ2-6; TCRdb lists TRBD1, though no DNA is available to test this call. From germline, CDR1 is SGHRS and CDR2 YFSETQ. The CDR3 is made up of 16 amino acids. The CDR3 protein is CASTPGGTAGANVLTF. Filled out from reference TRBV5-1 and TRBJ2-6, the complete variable domain reads KAGVTQTPRYLIKTRGQQVTLSCSPISGHRSVSWYQQTPGQGLQFLFEYFSETQRNKGNFPGRFSGRQFSNSRSEMNVSTLELGDSALYLCASTPGGTAGANVLTFGAGSRLTVL.

The CDR3 loop reads CASSRDRANTQYF. The V call is TRBV27, the J call TRBJ2-3; without DNA, the TCRdb call of TRBD1 cannot be checked. Germline assignment: CDR1 MNHEY and CDR2 SMNVEV (reference sequence). This CDR3 has 13 amino acids.

The V and J genes are TRBV9 and TRBJ2-2; no DNA is available, so the TRBD2 call from TCRdb remains unchecked. The CDR3 is made up of 16 amino acids. Germline-derived CDR1 and CDR2 are SGDLS and YYNGEE. The CDR3 loop reads CASSVVPAGYTGELFF.

This rearrangement joins TRBV11-2 to TRBJ2-2. Germline loops: CDR1 SGHAT, CDR2 FQNNGV. This CDR3 has 17 residues. CDR3 region: CASSLDRVTANTGELFF. Filled out from reference TRBV11-2 and TRBJ2-2, the complete variable domain reads EAGVAQSPRYKIIEKRQSVAFWCNPISGHATLYWYQQILGQGPKLLIQFQNNGVVDDSQLPKDRFSAERLKGVDSTLKIQPAKLEDSAVYLCASSLDRVTANTGELFFGEGSRLTVL.

V usage is TRBV20-1 and J usage is TRBJ2-5; there is no DNA to check the TCRdb D call of TRBD2. The length of the CDR3 is 15 residues. Germline CDR1 reads DFQATT; CDR2 reads SNEGSKA (reference sequence). The CDR3 reads CSASGLAGKQETQYF.

The rearrangement links TRBV28 to TRBJ2-2; the TCRdb D gene call, TRBD2, has no DNA to confirm it. Looked up from germline, CDR1 is MDHEN and CDR2 is SYDVKM. The CDR3 loop spans 16 amino acids. This chain's CDR3 is CASSLLSREDTGELFF.

The chain has TRBV28 and TRBJ1-1. Germline CDR1 MDHEN, CDR2 SYDVKM. There are 16 residues in the CDR3. The CDR3 loop is CASSLLPGPLPPEAFF.

The CDR3 protein is CASSLVPLGDAGETQYF. The J gene is TRBJ2-5, the V gene TRBV28; checking the TCRdb D call of TRBD1 is not possible without DNA. Germline-derived CDR1 and CDR2 are MDHEN and SYDVKM. The CDR3 runs to 17 residues.

The chain couples TRBV5-1 to TRBJ2-7; TCRdb reports TRBD1, a call that lacks DNA to check it against. The CDR3 runs 15 residues. Germline V gene lookup returns CDR1 SGHRS and CDR2 YFSETQ. The CDR3 here is CASTGTARSLGEQYF.

V is TRBV7-2 and J is TRBJ2-1. The germline CDR1 and CDR2 sequences are SGHTA and FQGNSA. This CDR3 is built from 13 residues. CDR3 region: CASSHLGPKEQFF.

This sequence joins TRBV27 and TRBJ2-7; TCRdb selects TRBD2, and the lack of DNA leaves this call unchecked. Germline V gene data show CDR1 as MNHEY and CDR2 as SMNVEV (reference sequence). The CDR3 spans 13 residues. CDR3: CASRRLAAYEQYF.

V usage is TRBV2 and J usage is TRBJ2-1; as DNA is missing, the TRBD1 call by TCRdb cannot be tested. The CDR3 is 15 residues long. Germline V gene lookup returns CDR1 SNHLY and CDR2 FYNNEI. CDR3 sequence reads: CAGSEGRVSYNEQFF.

The chain carries TRBV27 and TRBJ1-6; no DNA is available, so the TRBD1 call from TCRdb remains unchecked. The germline gives CDR1 MNHEY, CDR2 SMNVEV (reference sequence). The CDR3 extends over 20 amino acids. Here the CDR3 reads CASSNNWDRGLGRDNSPLHF.

The rearrangement uses TRBV11-2 and TRBJ2-1; the D gene TCRdb calls, TRBD2, cannot be checked with no DNA. Germline CDR1 and CDR2: SGHAT and FQNNGV. CDR3 length: 16 amino acids. CDR3 sequence reads: CASSLTGTRTYNEQFF.

The chain joins TRBV10-3 to TRBJ2-1; TCRdb outputs TRBD2, but without DNA this stays unchecked. Germline V lookup: CDR1 ENHRY, CDR2 SYGVKD. The CDR3 runs to 16 residues. The chain's CDR3 is CAINPGLAGGYNEQFF.

This sequence joins TRBV30 and TRBJ1-4. Germline V lookup: CDR1 GTSNPN, CDR2 SVGIG (reference sequence). The CDR3 is 13 residues long. The chain's CDR3 is CACYGATNEKLFF.

The chain employs TRBV12-3 or TRBV12-4 and TRBJ2-7. The length of the CDR3 is 13 residues. CDR3 in amino acids: CASSLAGVGEQYF.

V and J are TRBV7-6 and TRBJ2-5. The CDR3 length is 16 residues. Germline assignment: CDR1 SGHVS and CDR2 FNYEAQ. This CDR3 is CASSFLDQRVEETQYF.

The chain couples TRBV24-1 to TRBJ2-1. The germline CDR1 and CDR2 sequences are KGHDR and SFDVKD. The CDR3 is 11 residues long. The CDR3 is CATGSYNEQFF.

The chain uses TRBV5-1 and TRBJ1-4; absent DNA, TCRdb's TRBD1 call cannot be checked. CDR3 length equals 14 residues. CDR1 is SGHRS and CDR2 is YFSETQ in the germline V gene. The CDR3: CASRNSGGSEKLFF.

J is TRBJ2-7 and V is TRBV10-3; the D call from TCRdb, TRBD1, cannot be confirmed without DNA. CDR1 is ENHRY, CDR2 SYGVKD, per germline. The CDR3 runs 14 residues. The chain's CDR3 is CAISGLDGGYEQYF.

The chain combines TRBV11-2 with TRBJ1-4; TCRdb's assignment of TRBD1 cannot be checked, as there is no DNA. The V gene's germline CDR1 is SGHAT and CDR2 FQNNGV. CDR3 length: 15 amino acids. The CDR3 loop reads CASSLEGGAGEKLFF.

The chain recombines TRBV9 with TRBJ1-2; TCRdb selects TRBD1, and the lack of DNA leaves this call unchecked. Germline V gene sequence: CDR1 SGDLS, CDR2 YYNGEE. There are 13 residues in the CDR3. CDR3 residues: CASSARDGYGYTF.